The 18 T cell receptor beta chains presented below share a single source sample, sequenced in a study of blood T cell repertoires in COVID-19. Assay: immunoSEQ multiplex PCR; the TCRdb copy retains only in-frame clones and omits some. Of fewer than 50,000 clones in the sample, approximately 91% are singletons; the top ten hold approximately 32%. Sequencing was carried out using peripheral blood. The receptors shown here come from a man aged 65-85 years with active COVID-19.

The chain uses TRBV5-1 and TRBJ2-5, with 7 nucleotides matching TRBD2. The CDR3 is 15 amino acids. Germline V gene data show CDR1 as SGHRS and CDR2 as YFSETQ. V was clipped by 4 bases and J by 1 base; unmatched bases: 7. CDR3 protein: CASSPLKRGQETQYF. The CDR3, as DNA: TGCGCCAGCAGCCCCCTTAAGCGGGGCCAAGAGACCCAGTACTTC.

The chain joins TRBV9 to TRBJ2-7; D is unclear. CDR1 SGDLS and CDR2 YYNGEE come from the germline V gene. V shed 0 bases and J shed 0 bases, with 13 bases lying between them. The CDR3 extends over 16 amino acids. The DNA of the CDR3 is TGTGCCAGCAGCGTAGCCCCTATTGCGGCCTCCTACGAGCAGTACTTC. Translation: CASSVAPIAASYEQYF.

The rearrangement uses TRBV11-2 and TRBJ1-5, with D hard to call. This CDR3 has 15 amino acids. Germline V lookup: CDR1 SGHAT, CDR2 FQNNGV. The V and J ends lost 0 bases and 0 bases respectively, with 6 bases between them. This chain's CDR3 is CASSLDQISNQPQHF. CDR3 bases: TGTGCCAGCAGCTTAGATCAGATTAGCAATCAGCCCCAGCATTTT.

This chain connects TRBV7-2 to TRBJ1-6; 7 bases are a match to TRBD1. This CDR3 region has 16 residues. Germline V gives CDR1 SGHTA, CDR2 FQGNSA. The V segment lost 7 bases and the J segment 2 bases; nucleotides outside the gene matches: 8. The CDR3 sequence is CASTRQGSAYNSPLHF. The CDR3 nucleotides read TGTGCCAGCACGAGACAGGGTAGTGCCTATAATTCACCCCTCCACTTT.

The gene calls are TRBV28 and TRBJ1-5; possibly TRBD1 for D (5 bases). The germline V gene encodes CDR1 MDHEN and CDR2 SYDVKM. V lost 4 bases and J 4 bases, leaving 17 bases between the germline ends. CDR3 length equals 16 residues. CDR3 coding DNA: TGTGCCAGCAGTTCCCCGTTAGGGGCTGGAAATCAGCCCCAGCATTTT. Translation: CASSSPLGAGNQPQHF.

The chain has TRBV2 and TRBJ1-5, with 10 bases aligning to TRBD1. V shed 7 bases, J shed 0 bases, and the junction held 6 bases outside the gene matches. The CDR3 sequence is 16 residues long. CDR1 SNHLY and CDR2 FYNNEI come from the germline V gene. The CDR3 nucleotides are TGTGCCAGCACCGGGACAGGGGCCAATAGCAATCAGCCCCAGCATTTT. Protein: CASTGTGANSNQPQHF.

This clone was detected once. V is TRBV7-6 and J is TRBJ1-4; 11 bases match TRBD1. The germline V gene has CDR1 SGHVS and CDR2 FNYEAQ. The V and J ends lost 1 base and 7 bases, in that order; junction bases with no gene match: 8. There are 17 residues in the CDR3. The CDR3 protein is CASSLDRRTGGFEKLFF. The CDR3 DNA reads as TGTGCCAGCAGCTTAGATCGTAGGACAGGGGGCTTTGAAAAACTGTTTTTT.

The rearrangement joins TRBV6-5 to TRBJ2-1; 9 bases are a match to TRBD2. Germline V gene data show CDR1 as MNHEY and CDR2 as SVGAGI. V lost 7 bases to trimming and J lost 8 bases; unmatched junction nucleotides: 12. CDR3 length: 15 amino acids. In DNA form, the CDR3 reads TGTGCCAGCATTAAGAGGCGGGGGGGCCGGGATGAGCAGTTCTTC. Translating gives CASIKRRGGRDEQFF.

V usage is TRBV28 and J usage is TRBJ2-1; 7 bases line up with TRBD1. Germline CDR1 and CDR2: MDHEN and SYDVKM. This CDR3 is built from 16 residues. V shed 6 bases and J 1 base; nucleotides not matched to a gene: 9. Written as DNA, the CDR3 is TGTGCCAGCAGCCCCACGTCGACAGGGTCCTACAATGAGCAGTTCTTC. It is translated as CASSPTSTGSYNEQFF.

The CDR3 DNA reads as TGTGCCAGCAGCCGAGGGGGGGGGCAAGAGACCCAGTACTTC. Amino acids: CASSRGGGQETQYF. V and J are TRBV2 and TRBJ2-5; weak D call: TRBD2 (7 bases). In germline, CDR1 is SNHLY, CDR2 FYNNEI. This CDR3 region has 14 residues. V was trimmed by 6 bases and J by 2 bases, leaving 13 bases between them.

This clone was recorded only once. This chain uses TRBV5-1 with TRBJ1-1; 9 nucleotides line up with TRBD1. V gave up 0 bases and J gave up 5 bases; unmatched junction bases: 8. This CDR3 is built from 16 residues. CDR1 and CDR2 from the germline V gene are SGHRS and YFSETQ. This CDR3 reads CASSLGQGGFGTEAFF. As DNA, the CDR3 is TGCGCCAGCAGCTTGGGACAGGGGGGATTCGGAACTGAAGCTTTCTTT.

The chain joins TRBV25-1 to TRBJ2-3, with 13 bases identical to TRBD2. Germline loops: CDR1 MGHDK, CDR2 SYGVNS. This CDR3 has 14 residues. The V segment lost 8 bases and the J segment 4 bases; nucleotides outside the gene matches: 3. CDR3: CASATSGGSDTQYF. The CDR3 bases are TGTGCCAGCGCGACTAGCGGGGGGTCAGATACGCAGTATTTT.

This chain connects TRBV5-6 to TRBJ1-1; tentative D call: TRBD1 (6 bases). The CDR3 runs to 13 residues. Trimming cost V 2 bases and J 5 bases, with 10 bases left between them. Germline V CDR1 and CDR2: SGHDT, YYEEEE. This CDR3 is CASSFGGRTEAFF. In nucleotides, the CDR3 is TGTGCCAGCAGCTTTGGGGGCCGGACTGAAGCTTTCTTT.

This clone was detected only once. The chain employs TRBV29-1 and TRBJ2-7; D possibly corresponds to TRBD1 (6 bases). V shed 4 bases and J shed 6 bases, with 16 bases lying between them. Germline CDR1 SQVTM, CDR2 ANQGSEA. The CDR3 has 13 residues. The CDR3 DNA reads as TGCAGCGTTGCGGACAGAGTCCGTTCCGAGCAGTACTTC. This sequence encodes CSVADRVRSEQYF.

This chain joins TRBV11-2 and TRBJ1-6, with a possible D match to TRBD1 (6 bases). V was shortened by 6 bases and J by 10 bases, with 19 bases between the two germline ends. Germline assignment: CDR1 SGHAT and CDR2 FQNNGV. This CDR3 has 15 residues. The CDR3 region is CASSYLAGAGSPLHF. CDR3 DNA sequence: TGTGCCAGCAGTTATTTGGCGGGGGCTGGCTCACCCCTCCACTTT. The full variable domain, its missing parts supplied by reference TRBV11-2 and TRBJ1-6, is EAGVAQSPRYKIIEKRQSVAFWCNPISGHATLYWYQQILGQGPKLLIQFQNNGVVDDSQLPKDRFSAERLKGVDSTLKIQPAKLEDSAVYLCASSYLAGAGSPLHFGNGTRLTVT.

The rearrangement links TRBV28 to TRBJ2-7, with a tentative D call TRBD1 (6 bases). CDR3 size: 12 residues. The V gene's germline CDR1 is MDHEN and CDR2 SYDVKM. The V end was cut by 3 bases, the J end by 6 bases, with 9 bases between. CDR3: CASSFGGLEQYF. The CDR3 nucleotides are TGTGCCAGCAGTTTTGGGGGCCTCGAGCAGTACTTC.

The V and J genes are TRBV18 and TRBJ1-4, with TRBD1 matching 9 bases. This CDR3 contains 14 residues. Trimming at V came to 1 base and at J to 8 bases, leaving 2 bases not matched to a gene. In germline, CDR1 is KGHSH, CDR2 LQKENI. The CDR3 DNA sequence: TGTGCCAGCTCACCACAGGGACAGGGAGAAAAACTGTTTTTT. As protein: CASSPQGQGEKLFF. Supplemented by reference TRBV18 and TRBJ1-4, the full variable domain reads NAGVMQNPRHLVRRRGQEARLRCSPMKGHSHVYWYRQLPEEGLKFMVYLQKENIIDESGMPKERFSAEFPKEGPSILRIQQVVRGDSAAYFCASSPQGQGEKLFFGSGTQLSVL.

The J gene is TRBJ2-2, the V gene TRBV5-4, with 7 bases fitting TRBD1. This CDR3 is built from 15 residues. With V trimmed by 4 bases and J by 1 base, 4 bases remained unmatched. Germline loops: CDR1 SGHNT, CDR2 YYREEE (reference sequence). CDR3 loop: CASSIRGWNTGELFF. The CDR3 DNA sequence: TGTGCCAGCAGCATCAGGGGGTGGAACACCGGGGAGCTGTTTTTT.